The subject of this entry is one TCR beta chain. This sample stems from a study of T cells in Graves' hyperthyroidism and ophthalmopathy. The CDR3 spans 14 residues. Germline V gene sequence: CDR1 DFQATT, CDR2 SNEGSKA (reference sequence). Deletions cut 4 bases from V and 1 base from J, with 13 bases between. RNA transcripts provided the source from which TCR beta CDR3 regions were amplified. First-round RT-PCR targeting the TCR CDR3 was performed with the HTBI primer set. TCRdb reanalysed the multiplex PCR reads using MiXCR and keeps one entry per CDR3 protein. The repertoire has some 760,000 distinct CDR3 sequences, about 14% of them found once; the top ten carry 10% to 13%. Graves' hyperthyroidism without ophthalmopathy progression within 18 months was termed stable. Patients aged 18 to 65 had newly diagnosed hyperthyroidism lasting under 2 months. Together with thyroid ultrasound, orbital computed tomography, serum thyroxine and TRAb, clinical symptoms were used for diagnoses. Source material for PBMCs was roughly 10 ml fresh peripheral blood.

Sequenced: blood. This sequence joins TRBV20-1 and TRBJ1-1; no clear D. The TCR was taken from a woman between 18 and 29 years old with Graves' hyperthyroidism. This chain's CDR3 is CSANGGEGNTEAFF. The CDR3 bases are TGCAGTGCTAACGGCGGGGAGGGGAACACTGAAGCTTTCTTT.